Reported below is one T cell receptor (beta chain). Antigen specificity is unknown. The data are from a study of blood T cells in healthy people across ages. Findings of the study overall: CMV status of donors was unknown, possibly confounding expanded clonotype changes.

The authors ran a second PCR of about 6 to 11 cycles using a sample-barcoded 5' primer and a J-beta primer mix. Each CDR3 protein is one row after TCRdb ran MiXCR on the 5' RACE reads. This sample has 1 million or so distinct CDR3 sequences, with about 25% found just once. Germline V gene sequence: CDR1 SGHAT, CDR2 FQNNGV. V dropped 1 base and J dropped 9 bases, with 16 bases sitting between them. The CDR3 length is 15 residues. These records were also assigned to another study, of T cells of mothers and their children.

The sequence was obtained from a girl under 10 years old in good health. The source material was blood. The J gene is TRBJ2-1, the V gene TRBV11-2, with D unclear. The DNA of the CDR3 is TGTGCCAGCAGCTTAGCCCCCGTTCGACGGAGTGAGCAGTTCTTC. As protein: CASSLAPVRRSEQFF.